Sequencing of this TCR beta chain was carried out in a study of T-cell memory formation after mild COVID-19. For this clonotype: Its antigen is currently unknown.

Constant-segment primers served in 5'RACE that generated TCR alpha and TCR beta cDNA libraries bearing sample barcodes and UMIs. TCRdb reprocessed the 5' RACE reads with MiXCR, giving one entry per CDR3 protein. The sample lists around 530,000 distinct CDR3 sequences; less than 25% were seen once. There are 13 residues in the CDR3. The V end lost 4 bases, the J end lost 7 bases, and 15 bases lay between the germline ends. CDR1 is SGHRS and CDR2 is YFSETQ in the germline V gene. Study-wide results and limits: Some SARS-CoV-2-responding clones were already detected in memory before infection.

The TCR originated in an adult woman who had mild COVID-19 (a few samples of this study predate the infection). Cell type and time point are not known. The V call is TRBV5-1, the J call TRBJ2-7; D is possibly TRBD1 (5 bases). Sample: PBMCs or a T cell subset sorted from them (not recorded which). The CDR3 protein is CASSPTTGREQYF. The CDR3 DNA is TGCGCCAGCAGCCCGACCACAGGTCGGGAGCAGTACTTC.